This TCR beta chain was observed in a study of shared clonotypes between healthy human individuals. Overall study results and limits: Roughly 5% of naive CD4 clonotypes were common to several donors.

CDR3 length: 15 amino acids. Germline CDR1 reads SGHTA; CDR2 reads FQGNSA. V was cut by 1 base and J by 4 bases, with 11 bases left in between. A word on this clone: Its antigen is still unknown.

The assay was immunoSEQ multiplex PCR, and TCRdb's table has in-frame clones only and misses some. This table has fewer than 3 million clones, less than 95% appearing once. This receptor was obtained from a man aged 18 to 30 in good health. Some clones in this sample may be carry-over from other donors' samples. This chain links TRBV7-2 with TRBJ2-1; the D is unclear. Sequenced material: naive CD4+ T cells from PBMCs. Subset described: CD45RA+ positively selected. CDR3 sequence: CASSLGPHAYNEQFF. DNA for the CDR3: TGTGCCAGCAGCTTAGGACCCCACGCTTACAATGAGCAGTTCTTC.